The 10 T cell receptor beta chains below all came from one sample that was sequenced in a study of blood T cells in healthy people across ages. A second PCR of about 7 to 12 cycles used a sample-barcoded 5' primer and a J-beta primer mix. TCRdb processed the 5' RACE reads anew with MiXCR; each CDR3 protein has one entry. The sample consists of around 700,000 distinct CDR3 sequences, 20% to 25% of them appearing once. Separately, the same data were catalogued under a study of T cells of mothers and their children.

Material for sequencing was blood. The receptors shown here come from a boy younger than 18 in good health.

The chain couples TRBV15 to TRBJ2-7, with D maybe TRBD2 (6 bases). V was shortened by 3 bases and J by 6 bases, with 12 bases between the two germline ends. CDR3 length: 13 residues. Germline CDR1 is LNHNV and CDR2 is YYDKDF (reference sequence). The CDR3 sequence: CATSRGLGREQYF. CDR3 coding DNA: TGTGCCACCAGCAGGGGACTTGGCCGCGAGCAGTACTTC.

This chain connects TRBV7-2 to TRBJ2-2, with D hard to call. Trimming removed 5 bases from V and 3 bases from J, with 7 bases in between. Germline lookup yields CDR1 SGHTA and CDR2 FQGNSA. The CDR3 has 13 amino acids. The CDR3 DNA reads as TGTGCCAGCAGCGTTATGCACACCGGGGAGCTGTTTTTT. Protein: CASSVMHTGELFF.

The rearrangement links TRBV4-1 to TRBJ2-7, with no clear D. The ends were cut back, 0 bases at V and 5 bases at J, with 8 bases in the middle. This CDR3 is 13 amino acids long. The V gene's germline CDR1 is MGHRA and CDR2 YSYEKL. CDR3 in DNA: TGCGCCAGCAGCCAAGAATCGGGCGACGAGCAGTACTTC. Residues: CASSQESGDEQYF.

J is TRBJ2-1 and V is TRBV9; tentatively, D is TRBD1 (5 bases). The germline V gene encodes CDR1 SGDLS and CDR2 YYNGEE. Trimming removed 3 bases from V and 4 bases from J, with 11 bases in between. The CDR3 sequence is 14 residues long. The CDR3 loop reads CASSEGHVYNEQFF. The CDR3 coding sequence is TGTGCCAGCAGCGAAGGACACGTATACAATGAGCAGTTCTTC.

V is TRBV2 and J is TRBJ2-5; 7 bases are shared with TRBD2. This CDR3 contains 15 residues. V gave up 7 bases and J gave up 3 bases; unmatched junction bases: 11. Per germline, CDR1 SNHLY and CDR2 FYNNEI. For the CDR3, the DNA is TGTGCCAGCATGCGGAGCGGGGTAAATGAAGAGACCCAGTACTTC. Its protein product is CASMRSGVNEETQYF.

CDR3 sequence reads: CASRGLAGDYNEQFF. The CDR3 region has the DNA TGTGCCAGCAGGGGACTAGCGGGGGACTACAATGAGCAGTTCTTC. The chain uses TRBV2 and TRBJ2-1, with 14 nucleotides matching TRBD2. CDR3 size: 15 residues. Germline V gene data show CDR1 as SNHLY and CDR2 as FYNNEI. V trimming: 6 bases; J trimming: 3 bases; junction bases outside the gene matches: 1. Supplemented by reference TRBV2 and TRBJ2-1, the full variable domain reads EPEVTQTPSHQVTQMGQEVILRCVPISNHLYFYWYRQILGQKVEFLVSFYNNEISEKSEIFDDQFSVERPDGSNFTLKIRSTKLEDSAMYFCASRGLAGDYNEQFFGPGTRLTVL.

The sample holds a few counts of this clonotype. Here the CDR3 reads CAIGTSGGLGYNEQFF. The CDR3, as DNA: TGTGCCATCGGGACTAGCGGGGGACTGGGTTACAATGAGCAGTTCTTC. V gene TRBV10-3 combines with J gene TRBJ2-1; 14 bases match TRBD2. The CDR3 is made up of 16 amino acids. Germline CDR1 reads ENHRY; CDR2 reads SYGVKD. Trimming removed 8 bases from V and 4 bases from J; junction bases left unmatched: 7.

This sequence joins TRBV6-2 or TRBV6-3 and TRBJ1-2; no clear D gene. V lost 2 bases to trimming and J lost 6 bases, with 10 bases between them. Germline V gene data show CDR1 as MNHEY and CDR2 as SVGEGT. The CDR3 is 13 amino acids. CDR3: CASSYRNDNGYTF. CDR3 bases: TGTGCCAGCAGTTACAGGAACGACAATGGCTACACCTTC.

This clonotype came up a few times. The CDR3 DNA reads TGTGCCAGCAGCTTGGACGGAGGAAAACTGTTTTTT. This translates into CASSLDGGKLFF. This chain connects TRBV5-6 to TRBJ1-4; no definite D call. CDR3 length: 12 residues. Trimming cost V 0 bases and J 10 bases, with 7 bases left between them. The germline V gene encodes CDR1 SGHDT and CDR2 YYEEEE.

As DNA, the CDR3 is TGCGCCAGCAGCTTGGAGGGTCGCACAGATACGCAGTATTTT. Amino acid sequence: CASSLEGRTDTQYF. The genes are TRBV5-1 and TRBJ2-3; D is unresolved. Per the germline V gene, CDR1 is SGHRS and CDR2 is YFSETQ. This CDR3 is 14 amino acids long. V gave up 0 bases and J gave up 1 base, with 6 bases separating them.